This is a list of T cell receptor beta chains from one sample in a study of cytomegalovirus exposure and HLA in healthy donors. Sequencing was performed with immunoSEQ multiplex PCR; in TCRdb, only in-frame clones are kept and a portion is missing. The repertoire consists of 200,000 or so clones, with 75% to 95% occurring once and the leading ten covering 1% to 1.2%. Sequenced sample: PBMCs. The receptors were gathered from a woman under 30 in good health and CMV-seronegative. CDR3s include the opening cysteine and the closing phenylalanine or tryptophan. D genes are given only for firm matches. The size of a clone is reported for some rows only, either as once, few or many, or as a class for expanded clones.

J gene,CDR3 length,D gene,V gene,clone size,CDR3 DNA,CDR3 protein
TRBJ2-5,13,NA,TRBV5-4,NA,TGTGCCAGCAGCTTACAGGTGAAAGAGACCCAGTACTTC,CASSLQVKETQYF
TRBJ1-2,14,TRBD1,TRBV30,NA,TGTGCCTGGAGAACCACAGGGGGTTCCTATGGCTACACCTTC,CAWRTTGGSYGYTF
TRBJ1-3,13,TRBD1,TRBV6-1,NA,TGTGCCAGCAGTGTAGGGACAGTGAACACCATATATTTT,CASSVGTVNTIYF
TRBJ1-3,15,NA,TRBV2,NA,TGTGCCAGCAGAGAATACCGGGGTACTGGAAACACCATATATTTT,CASREYRGTGNTIYF
TRBJ1-2,14,TRBD1,TRBV27,NA,TGTGCCAGCAGTTTAGGGGGACAGACCTATGGCTACACCTTC,CASSLGGQTYGYTF
TRBJ1-5,14,NA,TRBV19,NA,TGTGCCAGTAGTATATTGGAGGTGAGTCAGCCCCAGCATTTT,CASSILEVSQPQHF
TRBJ2-7,15,TRBD1,TRBV6-1,few,TGTGCCAGCAGACAGGGGGTCCTTTTAACCTACGAGCAGTACTTC,CASRQGVLLTYEQYF
TRBJ2-4,15,TRBD2,TRBV4-1,NA,TGCGCCAGCAGCCAGACTAGCGGGAGTGGGGACATTCAGTACTTC,CASSQTSGSGDIQYF
TRBJ2-3,16,TRBD2,TRBV7-6,once,TGTGCCAGCAGCCAGGGACTAGCGGGAGGCGCAGATACGCAGTATTTT,CASSQGLAGGADTQYF
TRBJ2-3,14,NA,TRBV7-2,NA,TGTGCCAGCAGCCAAATGACAGACACAGATACGCAGTATTTT,CASSQMTDTDTQYF
TRBJ2-1,16,NA,TRBV25-1,NA,TGTGCCAGCAGTGACCCGGGACTCGACTCCTACAATGAGCAGTTCTTC,CASSDPGLDSYNEQFF
TRBJ2-7,17,NA,TRBV28,NA,TGTGCCAGCAGCTACGTCAGCGTAGGTGACAGGTCCTACGAGCAGTACTTC,CASSYVSVGDRSYEQYF
TRBJ1-1,15,TRBD1,TRBV5-8,NA,TGTGCCAGCAGCTTGGGGGACAGGGAGGGACTTGAAGCTTTCTTT,CASSLGDREGLEAFF
TRBJ2-1,12,TRBD2,TRBV7-9,NA,TGTGCCAGCAGCCTGGGACTAGTTGAGCAGTTCTTC,CASSLGLVEQFF
TRBJ2-3,17,TRBD1,TRBV5-4,NA,TGTGCCAGCAGCTCTGCCCCGAGACAGGGGGTTGGTGATACGCAGTATTTT,CASSSAPRQGVGDTQYF
TRBJ2-7,15,TRBD1,TRBV19,NA,TGTGCCAGTAGTACCCAAAAAGACAGGGTCTACGAGCAGTACTTC,CASSTQKDRVYEQYF
TRBJ2-5,13,TRBD2,TRBV30,NA,TGTGCCTGGTCCGCGGGGGTTAAAGAGACCCAGTACTTC,CAWSAGVKETQYF
TRBJ2-1,16,NA,TRBV9,NA,TGTGCCAGCAGCTCTAGTAGTACTAGCCCGGGCAATGAGCAGTTCTTC,CASSSSSTSPGNEQFF
TRBJ1-6,16,NA,TRBV4-1,NA,TGCGCCAGCAGCCTGGAGGAATCGGCCCCTAATTCACCCCTCCACTTT,CASSLEESAPNSPLHF
TRBJ1-1,14,NA,TRBV11-2,NA,TGTGCCAGCAGCTTAGGATTCAGAAACACTGAAGCTTTCTTT,CASSLGFRNTEAFF
TRBJ2-1,16,NA,TRBV5-1,NA,TGCGCCAGCAGGGGGGATGGACAGTTCTCCTACAATGAGCAGTTCTTC,CASRGDGQFSYNEQFF
TRBJ2-1,17,TRBD2,TRBV9,NA,TGTGCCAGCAGCGTAGGTCTAGCGGGAGGTAACTACAATGAGCAGTTCTTC,CASSVGLAGGNYNEQFF
TRBJ1-6,17,NA,TRBV11-2,NA,TGTGCCAGCAGCCCCGCCCGGGATCTCACCTATAATTCACCCCTCCACTTT,CASSPARDLTYNSPLHF
TRBJ2-1,18,TRBD2,TRBV7-7,once,TGTGCTAGCAGCTTACGACTAGCGACCCAGAGCTCCTACAATGAGCAGTTCTTC,CASSLRLATQSSYNEQFF
TRBJ2-7,14,TRBD2,TRBV5-6,NA,TGTGCCAGCAGCTTGGGCCGGGGGGGCATCGAGCAGTACTTC,CASSLGRGGIEQYF
TRBJ2-7,14,NA,TRBV7-9,NA,TGTGCCAGCAGTTTAAGACAGGACCCCTACGAGCAGTACTTC,CASSLRQDPYEQYF
TRBJ2-2,16,NA,TRBV30,NA,TGTGCCTGGAGTGTCGGGGTAGCAGCAGGCGCCGGGGAGCTGTTTTTT,CAWSVGVAAGAGELFF
TRBJ2-7,13,NA,TRBV29-1,NA,TGCAGCGTTGGAACAGACAATTCCTACGAGCAGTACTTC,CSVGTDNSYEQYF
TRBJ1-2,12,TRBD1,TRBV18,NA,TGTGCCAGCTCACCCCAGGGGGGTGGCTACACCTTC,CASSPQGGGYTF
TRBJ2-7,13,NA,TRBV5-1,NA,TGCGCCAGCAGCTTGGTATCGGGTTACGAGCAGTACTTC,CASSLVSGYEQYF
TRBJ2-1,16,NA,TRBV4-1,NA,TGCGCCAGCAGCCAAGATACAGCGGTTATCTACAATGAGCAGTTCTTC,CASSQDTAVIYNEQFF
TRBJ2-7,15,NA,TRBV12-1,NA,TGTGCCAGCAGCACATCAGCGGGGAAGGACTACGAGCAGTACTTC,CASSTSAGKDYEQYF
TRBJ1-5,15,NA,TRBV5-6,NA,TGTGCCAGCAGCTTGTTCTTAGAGGGAATTCAGCCCCAGCATTTT,CASSLFLEGIQPQHF
TRBJ2-7,12,NA,TRBV5-1,once,TGCGCCAGCAGCTTCCACAACTACGAGCAGTACTTC,CASSFHNYEQYF
TRBJ1-1,13,NA,TRBV18,NA,TGTGCCAGCTCACCGGAGGTTCGGACTGAAGCTTTCTTT,CASSPEVRTEAFF
TRBJ1-1,15,NA,TRBV2,NA,TGTGCCAGCAGTGAAGTGAGGGTAGGAGTCACTGAAGCTTTCTTT,CASSEVRVGVTEAFF
TRBJ2-7,15,TRBD2,TRBV9,NA,TGTGCCAGCAGCGTCTCTAGCGGCACTTCCTACGAGCAGTACTTC,CASSVSSGTSYEQYF
TRBJ2-3,16,NA,TRBV25-1,NA,TGTGCCAGCAGCGAATCCGAAACAGGGAGCACAGATACGCAGTATTTT,CASSESETGSTDTQYF
TRBJ2-1,13,NA,TRBV28,NA,TGTGCCAGCCGCACTAGCTCCTACAATGAGCAGTTCTTC,CASRTSSYNEQFF
TRBJ1-2,11,TRBD1,TRBV6-1,NA,TGTGCCAGCGAGGACAGGGGCGGCTACACCTTC,CASEDRGGYTF
TRBJ2-1,16,TRBD2,TRBV4-1,NA,TGCGCCAGCAGCCAGGAACGACTAGCGGCCTACAATGAGCAGTTCTTC,CASSQERLAAYNEQFF
TRBJ1-5,18,TRBD1,TRBV7-8,NA,TGTGCCAGCAGCTCGGGTTGGGGACAGGGGGGTTCTTATCAGCCCCAGCATTTT,CASSSGWGQGGSYQPQHF
TRBJ1-2,13,NA,TRBV29-1,NA,TGCAGCGTTGAACCTGACAGGACCTATGGCTACACCTTC,CSVEPDRTYGYTF
TRBJ2-3,17,NA,TRBV7-9,NA,TGTGCCAGCAGCTTACCAACGCGGGACTTACTCACAGATACGCAGTATTTT,CASSLPTRDLLTDTQYF
TRBJ2-5,12,NA,TRBV18,NA,TGTGCCAGCTCACCACAGAGAGAGACCCAGTACTTC,CASSPQRETQYF
TRBJ2-3,16,TRBD2,TRBV5-1,NA,TGCGCCAGCAGGGGGCAACAAGCGGGAGGGTCAGATACGCAGTATTTT,CASRGQQAGGSDTQYF
TRBJ2-1,11,NA,TRBV20-1,NA,TGCAGTGCTAGAGCCCGGGGGGAGCAGTTCTTC,CSARARGEQFF
TRBJ1-4,14,TRBD1,TRBV7-9,NA,TGTGCCAGCAGAGGGGGGACAGGGGGCGAAAAACTGTTTTTT,CASRGGTGGEKLFF
TRBJ2-1,16,NA,TRBV27,NA,TGTGCCAGCTCCCTGGGTGGGGGGCGGACAGGCAATGAGCAGTTCTTC,CASSLGGGRTGNEQFF
TRBJ2-7,14,NA,TRBV28,NA,TGTGCCAGCACGTCATCAGCGGAACCCCTCGAGCAGTACTTC,CASTSSAEPLEQYF
TRBJ2-7,15,TRBD2,TRBV11-2,NA,TGTGCCAGCACCCTGAGGGCTAGCGGGCCAGGTGAGCAGTACTTC,CASTLRASGPGEQYF
TRBJ2-3,16,TRBD2,TRBV30,NA,TGTGCCTGGAGTGTACTAGCGGGAGGGCCGGGGGATACGCAGTATTTT,CAWSVLAGGPGDTQYF
TRBJ2-3,16,TRBD2,TRBV7-2,NA,TGTGCCAGCAGCTTAGGACCCGGGAGGGCGACAGATACGCAGTATTTT,CASSLGPGRATDTQYF